This T cell receptor beta chain was recovered during a study of T cells after yellow fever vaccination. Study-wide background: SMART-Seq v4 Ultra Low Input prepared the low-cell-number fractions. Overall study results and limits: Clonotypes shared by both compartments, CD4 and CD8, made up a small share. After the booster, approximately 95% of CD4 and about nine tenths of CD8 primary-response clones were re-detected.

Concerning this clonotype: Antigen specificity is unknown.

For TCR, cDNA came from 5'RACE template switching, which added a universal primer site and UMIs. TCRdb independently ran MiXCR on the 5' RACE reads; one entry per CDR3 protein. The sample has tens of thousands of distinct CDR3 sequences, roughly 8% seen once. This CDR3 region has 11 residues. Germline V CDR1 and CDR2: MNHNY, SVGAGI (reference sequence). V was pared by 2 bases and J by 5 bases, with 1 base between. The source of this sequence is a man aged 30-40 years who received the YFV17D yellow fever vaccine. The specimen comprised CD8+ T cells sorted from PBMCs, sampled on the day of the yellow fever booster vaccination. The J gene is TRBJ1-5, the V gene TRBV6-6; D is ambiguous. This CDR3 reads CASSYDQPQHF. The CDR3 DNA follows: TGTGCCAGCAGTTACGATCAGCCCCAGCATTTT.